This TCR beta chain is drawn from a study of blood T cell repertoires in COVID-19. Across the study: Acute and convalescent COVID-19 samples came from the United States, Italy and Spain. Sources were T cells, B-cell-depleted T cells, or PBMCs; the material itself was cDNA or gDNA.

The length of the CDR3 is 15 residues. CDR1 LGHDT and CDR2 YNNKEL come from the germline V gene (reference sequence). V lost 4 bases and J 7 bases, leaving 20 bases between the germline ends. Produced via immunoSEQ multiplex PCR; TCRdb's table is partial and in-frame only. Of approximately 110,000 clones in the sample, about 86% were seen once. The sequence came from an elderly man with acute or convalescent COVID-19. This chain joins TRBV3-1 (or the pseudogene TRBV3-2) and TRBJ2-7, with D perhaps matching TRBD2 (6 bases). Sample: peripheral blood. The CDR3 DNA follows: TGTGCCAGCAGCCGTGCGGAGGGCCTAGCTCGTGAGCAGTACTTC. Translating it yields CASSRAEGLAREQYF.